This T cell receptor (beta chain) was identified during a study of T-cell reconstitution after alpha-beta-depleted transplantation in children. Study-wide results and limits: Surviving recipient T cells and thymic progenitors underlay high day-60 TCRbeta diversity in some patients. One year after transplant, T-cell counts and diversity came mostly from newly produced T cells. Reportedly, alpha-beta T cells present about two months post-transplant originated from several hundred expanded clones of graft origin.

Preparation of the TCRbeta library involved a method that used unique molecular identifiers. MiXCR was run by TCRdb on the PCR reads, yielding one entry per CDR3 protein. The table records about 830,000 distinct CDR3 sequences, less than 20% of them present only once. The CDR3 consists of 15 residues. Trimming took off 5 bases at V and 2 bases at J, with 13 bases between the two ends. This clonotype was observed a few times. Its antigen remains unknown. Sample: PBMCs, mostly from graft donor cells, taken 360 days after TCRalphabeta/CD19-depleted stem cell transplant. This clonotype was obtained from a male patient aged 10 to 17 who had a stem cell transplant for acute lymphoblastic leukemia, so the T cells may come from the graft donor. The rearrangement joins TRBV12-3 or TRBV12-4 to TRBJ1-3, with D unclear. Here the CDR3 DNA reads TGTGCCAGCAGTCCTAGGACGAGCCCTGGAAACACCATATATTTT. Translated: CASSPRTSPGNTIYF.